A single sample is the source of the 27 T cell receptor beta chains below, sequenced in a study of T-cell memory formation after mild COVID-19. Using its own MiXCR run on the 5' RACE reads, TCRdb lists one record per CDR3 protein. The sample shows roughly 400,000 distinct CDR3 sequences, 15% to 20% of them seen only once. Sequenced: PBMCs or a T cell subset sorted from them (not recorded which). Receptors originate from a man younger than 35 who had mild COVID-19 (a few samples of this study predate the infection). Cell type and time point are not known.

The chain carries TRBV5-1 and TRBJ2-2; TRBD1 matches at 7 bases. With V trimmed by 4 bases and J by 4 bases, 1 base remained unmatched. From germline, CDR1 is SGHRS and CDR2 YFSETQ. This CDR3 has 13 amino acids. The DNA for the CDR3 is TGCGCCAGCAGCCAGGGGGTCACCGGGGAGCTGTTTTTT. Protein product: CASSQGVTGELFF.

This clonotype was seen more than once but under ten times. The chain links TRBV12-3 or TRBV12-4 to TRBJ2-2, with 7 bases that match TRBD2. The V segment lost 7 bases and the J segment 1 base; nucleotides outside the gene matches: 6. This CDR3 spans 15 amino acids. The CDR3 here is CASTSTGGNTGELFF. The CDR3 DNA reads as TGTGCCAGCACGTCTACGGGGGGGAACACCGGGGAGCTGTTTTTT.

The table lists this clonotype with many counts. This chain joins TRBV5-6 and TRBJ2-3; 9 bases are shared with TRBD1. This CDR3 spans 13 amino acids. The J segment lost 5 bases and the V segment lost 3 bases, leaving 1 base of the junction unmatched. Germline assignment: CDR1 SGHDT and CDR2 YYEEEE. The CDR3 spells CASSWGQGDTQYF. In DNA form, the CDR3 reads TGTGCCAGCAGCTGGGGACAGGGAGATACGCAGTATTTT. Using reference TRBV5-6 and TRBJ2-3 for the parts outside the CDR3, the full variable domain is DAGVTQSPTHLIKTRGQQVTLRCSPKSGHDTVSWYQQALGQGPQFIFQYYEEEERQRGNFPDRFSGHQFPNYSSELNVNALLLGDSALYLCASSWGQGDTQYFGPGTRLTVL.

This sequence joins TRBV12-3 or TRBV12-4 and TRBJ2-6; TRBD1 is a possible D gene (6 bases). This CDR3 spans 17 amino acids. V lost 6 bases and J 3 bases, leaving 18 bases between the germline ends. CDR3 DNA: TGTGCCAGCAGGTCCTTGTGGGGGCATGGTGGGGCCAACGTCCTGACTTTC. This codes for CASRSLWGHGGANVLTF.

This chain connects TRBV5-1 to TRBJ2-2; no firm D call. V lost 1 base and J 5 bases, leaving 15 bases between the germline ends. The CDR3 contains 16 residues. In germline, CDR1 is SGHRS, CDR2 YFSETQ. The CDR3 region has the DNA TGCGCCAGCAGCTTGAATCCAGCTGATGAAACCGGGGAGCTGTTTTTT. Encoded protein: CASSLNPADETGELFF.

The genes are TRBV20-1 and TRBJ1-6, with 7 bases matching TRBD1. The CDR3 has 13 amino acids. The V gene's germline CDR1 is DFQATT and CDR2 SNEGSKA (reference sequence). J was trimmed by 5 bases and V by 5 bases; bases with no gene match: 3. CDR3 region: CSAVTGNNSPLHF. For the CDR3, the DNA is TGCAGTGCTGTGACAGGGAATAATTCACCCCTCCACTTT.

The V and J genes are TRBV5-1 and TRBJ2-1; the D gene is possibly TRBD1 (6 bases). This CDR3 is built from 15 residues. CDR1 SGHRS and CDR2 YFSETQ come from the germline V gene. V shed 1 base and J shed 6 bases, with 14 bases lying between them. The DNA of the CDR3 is TGCGCCAGCAGCTTGACATTACAGGGCGCCAATGAGCAGTTCTTC. This codes for CASSLTLQGANEQFF.

There are many counts of this clonotype. The V call is TRBV7-3, the J call TRBJ2-5, with TRBD2 identical over 12 bases. The ends lost 5 bases at V and 1 base at J; junction bases unmatched: 2. CDR3 length: 15 residues. Germline CDR1 is SGHTA and CDR2 is FQGTGA. CDR3 in amino acids: CASSRTSGVQETQYF. CDR3 DNA sequence: TGTGCCAGCAGCCGGACTAGCGGGGTCCAAGAGACCCAGTACTTC. The entire variable domain, with the rest obtained from reference TRBV7-3 and TRBJ2-5, is as follows: GAGVSQTPSNKVTEKGKYVELRCDPISGHTALYWYRQSLGQGPEFLIYFQGTGAADDSGLPNDRFFAVRPEGSVSTLKIQRTERGDSAVYLCASSRTSGVQETQYFGPGTRLLVL.

The chain couples TRBV4-1 to TRBJ1-2, with D uncertain. Looked up from germline, CDR1 is MGHRA and CDR2 is YSYEKL. Trimming shortened V by 4 bases and J by 0 bases, and 12 bases separated the two germline ends. The CDR3 sequence is 15 residues long. CDR3 in amino acids: CASSPVEDSNYGYTF. CDR3 DNA: TGCGCCAGCAGCCCGGTGGAGGACTCTAACTATGGCTACACCTTC.

Comments on this clonotype: Germline is not matched at one junction end, which may reflect a read error. The V call is TRBV5-1, the J call TRBJ1-2, with a weak D call TRBD1 (6 bases). Germline values: CDR1 SGHRS, CDR2 YFSETQ. The CDR3 totals 14 residues. The CDR3: CARSLGVQGYGYTF. The CDR3, as DNA: TGCGCCAGAAGCTTGGGGGTACAGGGCTATGGCTACACCTTC. Full variable domain (rest looked up from reference TRBV5-1 and TRBJ1-2): KAGVTQTPRYLIKTRGQQVTLSCSPISGHRSVSWYQQTPGQGLQFLFEYFSETQRNKGNFPGRFSGRQFSNSRSEMNVSTLELGDSALYLCARSLGVQGYGYTFGSGTRLTVV.

CDR3 nucleotide sequence: TGTGCCAGCAGCCAGGAAGAAGCATCTACTTCCTACGAGCAGTACTTC. Amino acid sequence: CASSQEEASTSYEQYF. This chain connects TRBV14 to TRBJ2-7; D gene unclear. Germline V gene data show CDR1 as SGHDN and CDR2 as FVKESK. The V gene lost 3 bases and the J gene lost 1 base, with 16 bases spanning the gap. The CDR3 is made up of 16 amino acids.

This clonotype has a handful of counts. V gene TRBV6-6 combines with J gene TRBJ1-1; D perhaps matches TRBD1 (6 bases). The V and J ends lost 2 bases and 0 bases respectively, with 10 bases between them. From germline, CDR1 is MNHNY and CDR2 SVGAGI (reference sequence). This CDR3 region has 15 residues. The CDR3 spells CASSYGTIMNTEAFF. The CDR3 DNA reads as TGTGCCAGCAGTTACGGGACAATCATGAACACTGAAGCTTTCTTT.

The chain employs TRBV7-6 and TRBJ2-3, with 9 bases that match TRBD1. V trimming: 5 bases; J trimming: 4 bases; junction bases outside the gene matches: 7. This CDR3 has 15 amino acids. CDR1 SGHVS and CDR2 FNYEAQ come from the germline V gene. The CDR3 loop is CASSRQGGFPDTQYF. The CDR3 DNA sequence: TGTGCCAGCAGCCGACAGGGGGGGTTCCCAGATACGCAGTATTTT.

At least ten counts were recorded for this clonotype. J is TRBJ2-3 and V is TRBV7-9, with 8 bases lining up with TRBD1. The CDR3 consists of 17 residues. Germline CDR1 SEHNR, CDR2 FQNEAQ (reference sequence). Germline trimming cut 5 bases from V and 4 bases from J; bases unmatched to any gene: 14. The CDR3 protein is CASSVRDRGDYADTQYF. The CDR3 nucleotides are TGTGCCAGCAGCGTGAGAGACAGGGGTGACTATGCAGATACGCAGTATTTT.

V usage is TRBV21-1 and J usage is TRBJ1-4; the table's D call, TRBD1, was not checked against the DNA. TRBV21-1 constitutes a pseudogene. This CDR3 contains 14 residues. The CDR3 loop is CASSNGQGHEKLFF. The CDR3 nucleotides are TGTGCCAGCAGCAATGGCCAGGGACATGAAAAACTGTTTTTT.

This clonotype turned up a few times. The J gene is TRBJ2-3, the V gene TRBV11-2, with D uncertain. V was shortened by 6 bases and J by 3 bases, with 16 bases between the two germline ends. Germline V gene sequence: CDR1 SGHAT, CDR2 FQNNGV. CDR3 length: 15 amino acids. The CDR3 loop is CASSTSRPGTDTQYF. The CDR3 region has the DNA TGTGCCAGCAGTACCTCCCGGCCTGGAACAGATACGCAGTATTTT.

The gene calls are TRBV5-6 and TRBJ2-7; no clear D. This CDR3 has 12 amino acids. In germline, CDR1 is SGHDT, CDR2 YYEEEE. The ends were cut back, 4 bases at V and 5 bases at J, with 10 bases in the middle. The CDR3 here is CASSLPLDEQYV. Written as DNA, the CDR3 is TGTGCCAGCAGCCTGCCCCTAGACGAGCAGTACGTC.

This chain links TRBV6-5 with TRBJ1-2; no firm D call. CDR1 and CDR2 (germline): MNHEY, SVGAGI. CDR3 length equals 13 residues. V lost 0 bases and J lost 5, with 7 bases in between. The CDR3 sequence: CASSYSPTYGYTF. The CDR3 DNA is TGTGCCAGCAGTTACTCCCCCACGTATGGCTACACCTTC.

In this sample, this clonotype turned up a few times. The V and J genes are TRBV27 and TRBJ1-6, with TRBD1 as a possible D gene (6 bases). The germline V gene has CDR1 MNHEY and CDR2 SMNVEV (reference sequence). V lost 6 bases, J lost 6 bases, and 12 bases lay in between. CDR3 length: 14 residues. DNA for the CDR3: TGTGCCAGCAGGCCCACAGGGTTTAATTCACCCCTCCACTTT. It specifies CASRPTGFNSPLHF.

This clonotype was observed a few times. The chain uses TRBV4-2 and TRBJ2-7; 11 nucleotides match TRBD2. This CDR3 is built from 20 residues. V lost 0 bases to trimming and J lost 2 bases; unmatched junction nucleotides: 15. CDR1 LGHNA and CDR2 YNFKEQ come from the germline V gene. CDR3 DNA: TGTGCCAGCAGCCAAGACGAGGGCACTAGCGGGGGTGTCTCCACCTACGAGCAGTACGTC. It yields the protein CASSQDEGTSGGVSTYEQYV.

The chain is built from TRBV12-3 or TRBV12-4 and TRBJ2-2; TRBD1 matches at 9 bases. The CDR3 covers 15 residues. V lost 5 bases to trimming and J lost 4 bases; unmatched junction nucleotides: 5. The CDR3 nucleotides read TGTGCCAGCAGTCGACAGGGGGGTAGCACCGGGGAGCTGTTTTTT. This translates into CASSRQGGSTGELFF.

This clonotype was recorded many times. The rearrangement uses TRBV20-1 and TRBJ1-4; possibly TRBD1 for D (5 bases). The V gene's germline CDR1 is DFQATT and CDR2 SNEGSKA (reference sequence). The CDR3 length is 14 residues. With 1 base removed from V and 6 bases from J, the gap between germline ends came to 12 bases. The CDR3 DNA reads TGCAGTGCTAGAGGGTGGGGGTCCGATGAAAAACTGTTTTTT. The encoded protein is CSARGWGSDEKLFF.

There are a few counts of this clonotype. The rearrangement joins TRBV4-3 to TRBJ2-1, with 10 bases fitting TRBD1. CDR3 length equals 16 residues. The germline V gene has CDR1 LGHNA and CDR2 YSLEER. The junction had 8 bases not matched to a gene; V was cut back by 3 bases and J by 6 bases. The CDR3 nucleotides are TGCGCCAGCAGCCACCTCGTTGGGACAGGGGTCAATGAGCAGTTCTTC. As protein: CASSHLVGTGVNEQFF.

CDR3 amino acids: CSAVAGGKDTQYF. CDR3 sequence (DNA): TGCAGTGCTGTAGCGGGGGGAAAAGATACGCAGTATTTT. The chain combines TRBV20-1 with TRBJ2-3; 10 bases fit TRBD2. The CDR3 extends over 13 amino acids. V gave up 5 bases and J gave up 5 bases; unmatched junction bases: 4. Germline V gives CDR1 DFQATT, CDR2 SNEGSKA (reference sequence).

This clonotype was seen more than once but under ten times. The chain links TRBV2 to TRBJ1-3; D is undetermined. The germline gives CDR1 SNHLY, CDR2 FYNNEI. Trimming cost V 2 bases and J 0 bases, with 8 bases left between them. CDR3 length equals 15 residues. This CDR3 is CASSESGSSGNTIYF. CDR3 DNA: TGTGCCAGCAGTGAATCAGGATCCTCTGGAAACACCATATATTTT.

The sample holds a few counts of this clonotype. The chain carries TRBV23-1 and TRBJ2-1, with a tentative D call TRBD1 (5 bases). TRBV23-1 is known as an ORF, though its function is uncertain. The CDR3 is 15 amino acids. The V gene lost 5 bases and the J gene lost 2 bases, with 13 bases spanning the gap. The CDR3 protein is CASSFRRGTYNEQFF. The CDR3 coding sequence is TGCGCCAGCAGTTTCCGAAGGGGCACCTACAATGAGCAGTTCTTC.

This chain joins TRBV12-3 or TRBV12-4 and TRBJ1-5, with D uncertain. Deletions cut 4 bases from V and 1 base from J, with 8 bases between. The CDR3 runs 14 residues. The CDR3 coding sequence is TGTGCCAGCAGTTCAACCCTGAGCAATCAGCCCCAGCATTTT. Translating gives CASSSTLSNQPQHF.